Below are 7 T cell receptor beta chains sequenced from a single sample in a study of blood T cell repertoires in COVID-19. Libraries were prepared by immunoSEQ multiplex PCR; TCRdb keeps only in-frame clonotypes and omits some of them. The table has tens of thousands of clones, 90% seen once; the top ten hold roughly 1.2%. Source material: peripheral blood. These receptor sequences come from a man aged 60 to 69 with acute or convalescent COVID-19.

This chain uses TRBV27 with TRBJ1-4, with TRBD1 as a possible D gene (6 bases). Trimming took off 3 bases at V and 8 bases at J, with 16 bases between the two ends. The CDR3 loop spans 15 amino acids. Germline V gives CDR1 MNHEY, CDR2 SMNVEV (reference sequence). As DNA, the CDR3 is TGTGCCAGCAGTTTTGGGGGCCCCTTGGGGGAAAAACTGTTTTTT. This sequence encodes CASSFGGPLGEKLFF.

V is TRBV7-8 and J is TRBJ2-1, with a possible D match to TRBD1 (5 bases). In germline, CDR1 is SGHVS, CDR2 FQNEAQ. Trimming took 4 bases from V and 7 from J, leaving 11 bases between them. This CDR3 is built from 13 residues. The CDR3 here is CASSSRRVNEQFF. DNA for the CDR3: TGTGCCAGCAGCTCGCGCAGGGTGAATGAGCAGTTCTTC.

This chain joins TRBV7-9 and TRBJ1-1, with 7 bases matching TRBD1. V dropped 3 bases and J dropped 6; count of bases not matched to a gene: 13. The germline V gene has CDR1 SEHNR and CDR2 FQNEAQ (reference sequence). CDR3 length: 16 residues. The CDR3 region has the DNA TGTGCCAGCAGCTTCGATGCGACAGGGCTCCCCTCTGAAGCTTTCTTT. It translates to CASSFDATGLPSEAFF.

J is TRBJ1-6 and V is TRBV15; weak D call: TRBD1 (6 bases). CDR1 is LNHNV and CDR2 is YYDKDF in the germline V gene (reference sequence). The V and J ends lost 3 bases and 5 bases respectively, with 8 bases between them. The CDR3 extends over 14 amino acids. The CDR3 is CATSRGAHNSPLHF. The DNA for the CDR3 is TGTGCCACCAGCAGGGGGGCCCATAATTCACCCCTCCACTTT.

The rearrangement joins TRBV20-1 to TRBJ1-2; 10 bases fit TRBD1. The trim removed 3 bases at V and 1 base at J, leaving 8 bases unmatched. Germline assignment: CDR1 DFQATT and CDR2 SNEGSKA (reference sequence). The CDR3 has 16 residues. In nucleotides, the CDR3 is TGCAGTGCTAGTGCCCGAAGGACAGGGGGTAACTATGGCTACACCTTC. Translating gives CSASARRTGGNYGYTF.

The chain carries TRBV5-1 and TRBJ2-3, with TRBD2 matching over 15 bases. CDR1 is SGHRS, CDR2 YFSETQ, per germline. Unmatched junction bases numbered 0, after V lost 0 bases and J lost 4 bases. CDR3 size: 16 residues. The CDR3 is CASSLGTSGGADTQYF. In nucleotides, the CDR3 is TGCGCCAGCAGCTTGGGGACTAGCGGGGGGGCAGATACGCAGTATTTT.

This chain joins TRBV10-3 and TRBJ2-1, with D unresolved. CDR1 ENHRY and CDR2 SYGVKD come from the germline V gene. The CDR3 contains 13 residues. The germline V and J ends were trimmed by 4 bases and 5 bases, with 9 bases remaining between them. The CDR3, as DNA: TGTGCCATCAGTGGTCAGTCCAACAATGAGCAGTTCTTC. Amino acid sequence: CAISGQSNNEQFF.